Each of the 15 T cell receptor beta chains below was sequenced from the same sample in a study of blood T cell repertoires in COVID-19 (dated by TCRdb to 2020 to 2022). Preparation of the library involved the immunoSEQ multiplex PCR assay. In its TCRdb copy, this immuneACCESS table keeps in-frame sequences only and misses some clones. Where compared with another copy, unresolved V genes explain less than half of these, and the others have no known cause. For this sample the table gives about 670,000 clones, of which 80% to 90% were detected only once. The top ten clones comprise 0.2% to 0.3% of the sample. What was sequenced was peripheral blood. The receptors here all came from a woman between 18 and 30 years old with acute or convalescent COVID-19.

Remarks on this clone: Other DNA sequences in the same sample also yield this CDR3. The V call is TRBV6-2 or TRBV6-3, the J call TRBJ1-2; no reliable D call. V was pared by 0 bases and J by 4 bases, with 6 bases between. The CDR3 spans 13 residues. CDR1 and CDR2 (germline): MNHEY, SVGEGT. CDR3 DNA sequence: TGTGCCAGCAGTTACTCCGGTGGCTATGGCTACACCTTC. It specifies CASSYSGGYGYTF.

The gene calls are TRBV7-9 and TRBJ1-3; 9 bases agree with TRBD1. CDR1 and CDR2 (germline): SEHNR, FQNEAQ (reference sequence). Trimming removed 3 bases from V and 4 bases from J; junction bases left unmatched: 13. The CDR3 is made up of 18 amino acids. CDR3 bases: TGTGCCAGCAGCTTGCTCTTGCGGACAGGGGTCGCGGGAAACACCATATATTTT. Amino acids: CASSLLLRTGVAGNTIYF.

This chain links TRBV27 with TRBJ2-1; 7 positions agree with TRBD1. CDR3 length: 15 amino acids. With 1 base clipped from V and 7 bases from J, the junction kept 7 bases outside the gene matches. Germline V CDR1 and CDR2: MNHEY, SMNVEV (reference sequence). The CDR3 sequence is CASSLYSGGGNEQFF. The CDR3 coding sequence is TGTGCCAGCAGTTTATATTCAGGGGGTGGGAATGAGCAGTTCTTC.

V usage is TRBV6-8 and J usage is TRBJ1-2; 7 bases map to TRBD1. The germline gives CDR1 MNHGY, CDR2 SAAAGT. The CDR3 extends over 12 amino acids. V lost 7 bases to trimming and J lost 8 bases; unmatched junction nucleotides: 7. In DNA form, the CDR3 reads TGTGCCAGCATGAAGGGGGCTCGGGGCTACACCTTC. Translating it yields CASMKGARGYTF.

This chain connects TRBV30 to TRBJ2-3, with D maybe TRBD2 (5 bases). V was cut by 5 bases and J by 2 bases, with 14 bases left in between. The CDR3 totals 14 residues. The V gene's germline CDR1 is GTSNPN and CDR2 SVGIG (reference sequence). The CDR3 nucleotides read TGTGCCTGGGAGGACTCCCACTACACAGATACGCAGTATTTT. Translating it yields CAWEDSHYTDTQYF.

V usage is TRBV29-1 and J usage is TRBJ1-1; D is uncertain. The CDR3 contains 12 residues. V was pared by 3 bases and J by 4 bases, with 9 bases between. From germline, CDR1 is SQVTM and CDR2 ANQGSEA. The CDR3 here is CSVDREPTEAFF. CDR3 coding DNA: TGCAGCGTTGATAGGGAGCCCACTGAAGCTTTCTTT.

The chain joins TRBV21-1 to TRBJ2-7; TRBD2, as called in the table, went unchecked against the DNA. TRBV21-1 is termed a pseudogene. The CDR3 totals 16 residues. The chain's CDR3 is CASSSSGVSSSYEQYF. The CDR3 bases are TGTGCCAGCAGCAGTAGCGGGGTCTCCTCCTCCTACGAGCAGTACTTC.

The rearrangement uses TRBV6-5 and TRBJ1-4; D possibly corresponds to TRBD1 (5 bases). The length of the CDR3 is 16 residues. V was trimmed by 2 bases and J by 7 bases, leaving 17 bases between them. Looked up from germline, CDR1 is MNHEY and CDR2 is SVGAGI. The CDR3 DNA follows: TGTGCCAGCAGTTACCGTGGGCAGGGTTCCGCTGAAAAACTGTTTTTT. It specifies CASSYRGQGSAEKLFF.

CDR3 sequence reads: CASSPPGQPGNTIYF. The DNA for the CDR3 is TGTGCCTCCTCTCCTCCGGGACAGCCTGGAAACACCATATATTTT. The rearrangement links TRBV30 to TRBJ1-3; 7 bases are shared with TRBD1. CDR3 length: 15 amino acids. Unmatched junction bases numbered 11, after V lost 7 bases and J lost 2 bases. The germline V gene encodes CDR1 GTSNPN and CDR2 SVGIG (reference sequence).

This clone was observed once. V is TRBV5-1 and J is TRBJ1-1, with 7 bases that match TRBD1. The CDR3 consists of 15 residues. Germline loops: CDR1 SGHRS, CDR2 YFSETQ. Trimming took 4 bases from V and 0 from J; bases not matched to a gene: 6. The CDR3 DNA is TGCGCCAGCAGCACCTGGGACAGTTTGAACACTGAAGCTTTCTTT. Translated, it gives CASSTWDSLNTEAFF.

The chain carries TRBV21-1 and TRBJ1-1; the listed D gene, TRBD1, was not tested against the DNA. TRBV21-1 is described as a pseudogene. The CDR3 totals 17 residues. The CDR3 DNA is TGTGCCAGCATCAGATTATGGACACACTCCATGAACACTGAAGCTTTCTTT. This sequence encodes CASIRLWTHSMNTEAFF.

The V call is TRBV6-2 or TRBV6-3, the J call TRBJ1-5; 12 bases agree with TRBD1. Germline V gene data show CDR1 as MNHEY and CDR2 as SVGEGT. The length of the CDR3 is 15 residues. V was clipped by 2 bases and J by 6 bases; unmatched bases: 2. The CDR3 protein is CASSYGDRGLQPQHF. The CDR3 DNA reads TGTGCCAGCAGTTACGGGGACAGGGGGCTTCAGCCCCAGCATTTT.

The DNA for the CDR3 is TGTGCCTGGAGGGCCCCGGGGGGGCCCGACGGGGAGCTGTTTTTT. It is translated as CAWRAPGGPDGELFF. J is TRBJ2-2 and V is TRBV30; TRBD2 matches at 8 bases. J lost 7 bases, V lost 3 bases, and 10 bases had no gene match. The CDR3 runs 15 residues. The germline CDR1 and CDR2 sequences are GTSNPN and SVGIG (reference sequence).

This clone was seen just once. V usage is TRBV5-5 and J usage is TRBJ1-6, with a possible D match to TRBD1 (6 bases). The CDR3 length is 15 residues. The germline gives CDR1 SGHKS, CDR2 YYEKEE (reference sequence). Deletions cut 5 bases from V and 5 bases from J, with 14 bases between. The CDR3 protein is CASSLLQGNNSPLHF. CDR3 in DNA: TGTGCCAGCAGTCTATTACAGGGAAATAATTCACCCCTCCACTTT.

The chain carries TRBV24-1 and TRBJ1-2; D gene ambiguous. This CDR3 has 16 amino acids. CDR1 and CDR2 (germline): KGHDR, SFDVKD. Trimming shortened V by 5 bases and J by 4 bases, and 19 bases separated the two germline ends. The CDR3 bases are TGTGCCACCAGTGCCGGGTCCCAAGTTAACCTCTATGGCTACACCTTC. Translated: CATSAGSQVNLYGYTF.